The rows below give T cell receptor beta chains drawn from one sample of a study of cytomegalovirus exposure and HLA in healthy donors. Sequenced by immunoSEQ multiplex PCR; TCRdb stores in-frame clones only, minus some. The table lists around 99,000 clones, roughly 82% of them singletons. Sequencing was performed on PBMCs. The source is a male donor in good health and CMV-seronegative. Each CDR3 is given with its conserved first and last residue. The D gene is left open where the match is weak.

v_call d_call cdr3_length cdr3_aa
TRBV6-5 . 13 CASTPSRLRSQTF
TRBV5-4 TRBD2 14 CASSGEGYQETQYF
TRBV11-2 TRBD2 14 CASSPIAGGQTQYF
TRBV28 TRBD1 14 CASGGWTGDEKLFF
TRBV4-1 . 16 CASSQPGRTNTGELFF
TRBV27 . 14 CASSLNSGATEAFF
TRBV6-5 TRBD2 14 CASKLAGGPDTQYF
TRBV15 TRBD1 15 CATSTGTGFPDTQYF
TRBV10-3 . 16 CAISDPTKGGDEKLFF
TRBV5-5 . 15 CASSLWAGRDYGYTF
TRBV10-3 . 15 CAISEARGGKETQYF
TRBV7-2 TRBD2 16 CASSGPGLAGTYEQYF
TRBV5-1 . 14 CASSLGGEVDEQFF
TRBV5-1 . 14 CASVQGPGANVLTF
TRBV7-8 . 13 CASSFSRLLEQYF
TRBV5-6 . 13 CASSFTTGKTQYF
TRBV7-2 . 17 CASSLGGQGISGNTIYF
TRBV10-3 . 13 CAISEPSDYGYTF
TRBV28 . 11 CASSINYEQYF
TRBV7-2 TRBD2 13 CASSITSGKGQYF
TRBV7-2 . 14 CASSFVPTGTEAFF
TRBV6-1 TRBD2 15 CASSFLTSGTYEQYF
TRBV6-6 . 12 CASQLKGKRAFF
TRBV5-4 TRBD2 13 CASSLGAGPTQYF
TRBV18 . 14 CASSPPSGAYEQYF
TRBV11-3 . 14 CASSSDRSGYEQYF
TRBV7-2 . 14 CASSPLRRYNEQFF
TRBV28 TRBD1 16 CASSGSSSGQPYEQYF
TRBV5-8 . 15 CASNMGASSYNEQFF
TRBV5-4 TRBD1 13 CASSHDRAREQFF
TRBV6-6 . 13 CASSYPRPRGLFF
TRBV5-1 TRBD1 15 CASSLGLTGGKGAFF
TRBV6-6 TRBD1 14 CASRGGQGVGGYTF
TRBV5-1 . 14 CASSPGGRNYGYTF
TRBV15 . 17 CATSRDKGTSSYNEQFF
TRBV5-1 . 17 CASSAGSGYANTGELFF
TRBV6-5 . 16 CASSYIVNRDTGELFF
TRBV28 . 15 CASTSEGRGGTEAFF
TRBV28 . 16 CAIRSLPGGNNTEAFF
TRBV27 TRBD2 14 CASRPGTSGYEQYF
TRBV27 TRBD2 17 CATLAEAAPAPHNEQFF
TRBV27 TRBD2 13 CASSLAGVNEQFF
TRBV5-1 . 17 CASSLRGPNALYNEQFF
TRBV19 TRBD2 16 CASRDLAGGFQETQYF
TRBV11-2 . 13 CASSLVPGTEAFF
TRBV28 . 10 CASGSQPQHF
TRBV30 . 14 CAWSVQDRWGEQFF
TRBV7-2 TRBD2 14 CASSFSGRAYEQYF
TRBV7-3 . 17 CASSLIPGPSANYGYTF
TRBV4-1 TRBD1 16 CASSQVLTGEREKLFF
TRBV9 TRBD1 16 CASSSDPGQGTDTQYF
TRBV6-4 . 11 CASSGSYGYTF
TRBV10-2 TRBD2 14 CASRVAGVGDEQFF
TRBV9 TRBD1 13 CASSVAGGETQYF